This T cell receptor beta chain was retrieved from a study of Graves' ophthalmopathy and Graves' hyperthyroidism. Study at large: No treatment had been given when peripheral blood was collected at initial diagnosis. Study results and caveats: A roughly 80% specificity and roughly 90% sensitivity were achieved by a 13-signature model that separated ophthalmopathy from stable hyperthyroidism. In blood, most expanded thyroid clonotypes above 0.001 frequency were also detected.

Amplification of the TCR beta CDR3 regions used RNA transcripts (as template). The first round was an RT-PCR with HTBI primers, and the second round was a multiplex PCR. TCRdb redid the calling of the multiplex PCR reads with MiXCR, one entry per CDR3 protein. The sample shows about 400,000 distinct CDR3 sequences, 18% of them seen only once. Turning to this clonotype: Its antigen is unidentified.

Germline-derived CDR1 and CDR2 are SGHTA and FQGTGA. The CDR3 sequence is 18 residues long. Trimming took 5 bases from V and 0 from J, leaving 17 bases between them. Moderate-to-severe activity, with CAS ≥3, NOSPECS ≥4 and duration under 3 months, characterized the donors with ophthalmopathy. Sequenced material: peripheral blood. The TCR comes from a young woman with Graves' ophthalmopathy. The rearrangement uses TRBV7-3 and TRBJ2-6; D unclear. The CDR3: CASSPVPLKSSGANVLTF. The CDR3 nucleotides read TGTGCCAGCAGCCCCGTACCTCTAAAGAGCTCTGGGGCCAACGTCCTGACTTTC.